The clone carrying this T cell receptor (beta chain) showed up just a few times. Its target is not known. A single record per CDR3 protein comes from TCRdb applying MiXCR to the reads. The repertoire includes about 830,000 distinct CDR3 sequences, 32% of them detected once, and around 12% sits in the top ten. This entry comes from a study of T cell repertoires in cytomegalovirus infection. The CDR3 extends over 14 amino acids. V gave up 5 bases and J gave up 4 bases; unmatched junction bases: 7. The clonotype comes from a human donor in good health (CMV status not recorded). Some clones in this sample may be carry-over from other donors' samples. The chain joins TRBV12-3 or TRBV12-4 to TRBJ1-2, with 7 positions matching TRBD1. The material sequenced was cultured CD8+ T cells from PBMCs, taken from culture after CMV antigen stimulation. Here the CDR3 reads CASSARDSVYGYTF. DNA of the CDR3: TGTGCCAGCAGTGCGAGGGACAGCGTCTATGGCTACACCTTC.